These 27 T cell receptor beta chains originate from one sample sequenced in a study of resident and recirculating memory T cells in vitiligo. Sequencing used immunoSEQ multiplex PCR; TCRdb keeps in-frame clones, though not all of them. The sample has 55,000 to 75,000 clones; about 89% are singletons. Material: blood. These receptors were obtained from a male donor with vitiligo.

The count of this clone is one. The chain combines TRBV28 with TRBJ2-3; D is unresolved. Trimming removed 1 base from V and 2 bases from J, with 13 bases in between. Germline-derived CDR1 and CDR2 are MDHEN and SYDVKM. This CDR3 region has 16 residues. The CDR3 region has the DNA TGTGCCAGCAGTTTATCCTACAGCTATCACACAGATACGCAGTATTTT. It yields the protein CASSLSYSYHTDTQYF.

This clone came up once. The J gene is TRBJ2-5, the V gene TRBV7-7; possible D gene TRBD2, 5 bases. CDR3 length equals 15 residues. CDR1 and CDR2 from the germline V gene are SSHAT and FNYEAQ (reference sequence). The germline V and J ends were trimmed by 1 base and 4 bases, with 13 bases remaining between them. The CDR3 coding sequence is TGTGCCAGCAGCTTAGATGGTCAGGCGGGAGAGACCCAGTACTTC. Amino acids: CASSLDGQAGETQYF.

The V and J genes are TRBV6-1 and TRBJ2-1; 11 positions match TRBD2. The CDR3 length is 18 residues. Germline V CDR1 and CDR2: MNHNS, SASEGT. The J segment lost 8 bases and the V segment lost 1 base, leaving 13 bases of the junction unmatched. The CDR3 DNA is TGTGCCAGCAGTGAAGTCTCTAGCGGGGGGTACAGGGGATATGAGCAGTTCTTC. Its protein is CASSEVSSGGYRGYEQFF.

This chain uses TRBV19 with TRBJ2-1; TRBD2 agrees at 8 bases. The length of the CDR3 is 15 residues. With 2 bases clipped from V and 7 bases from J, the junction kept 7 bases outside the gene matches. Germline lookup yields CDR1 LNHDA and CDR2 SQIVND (reference sequence). Here the CDR3 DNA reads TGTGCCAGTAGTATATTCAGCGGGGGTCGGAATGAGCAGTTCTTC. Residues: CASSIFSGGRNEQFF.

The V call is TRBV7-2, the J call TRBJ2-3, with D possibly being TRBD2 (6 bases). The length of the CDR3 is 15 residues. The ends were cut back, 1 base at V and 5 bases at J, with 13 bases in the middle. Germline V gives CDR1 SGHTA, CDR2 FQGNSA. As DNA, the CDR3 is TGTGCCAGCAGCTTAGTGTCCGGGGGAGGAGATACGCAGTATTTT. The encoded protein is CASSLVSGGGDTQYF.

This chain joins TRBV4-3 and TRBJ1-4, with TRBD1 matching over 10 bases. The V segment lost 1 base and the J segment 6 bases; nucleotides outside the gene matches: 5. Germline CDR1 is LGHNA and CDR2 is YSLEER. The CDR3 spans 16 residues. CDR3 sequence reads: CASSQGVGTGDEKLFF. The CDR3 bases are TGCGCCAGCAGCCAAGGAGTCGGGACAGGGGATGAAAAACTGTTTTTT.

This chain joins TRBV4-2 and TRBJ2-2; D is unclear. The CDR3 consists of 14 residues. Trimming shortened V by 0 bases and J by 1 base, and 3 bases separated the two germline ends. CDR1 and CDR2 from the germline V gene are LGHNA and YNFKEQ. The CDR3 is CASSQEQNTGELFF. The CDR3 coding sequence is TGTGCCAGCAGCCAAGAACAGAACACCGGGGAGCTGTTTTTT.

This chain joins TRBV6-1 and TRBJ2-2, with TRBD1 identical over 7 bases. V lost 8 bases to trimming and J lost 1 base; unmatched junction nucleotides: 1. Germline loops: CDR1 MNHNS, CDR2 SASEGT. The CDR3 length is 13 residues. CDR3 DNA: TGTGCCAGCCGGACAGGGAACACCGGGGAGCTGTTTTTT. Translating it yields CASRTGNTGELFF.

The chain joins TRBV28 to TRBJ2-5; 7 nucleotides line up with TRBD1. Germline CDR1 MDHEN, CDR2 SYDVKM. CDR3 length: 14 residues. The trim removed 4 bases at V and 5 bases at J, leaving 7 bases unmatched. This CDR3 reads CASSYKGARETQYF. CDR3 DNA sequence: TGTGCCAGCAGTTATAAGGGGGCGCGGGAGACCCAGTACTTC.

V and J are TRBV9 and TRBJ1-6; 7 bases are a match to TRBD1. V lost 3 bases and J lost 8; bases outside the gene matches: 11. This CDR3 region has 16 residues. Per germline, CDR1 SGDLS and CDR2 YYNGEE. This CDR3 is CASSETPGTVDSPLHF. The CDR3 DNA follows: TGTGCCAGCAGCGAGACCCCCGGGACAGTGGATTCACCCCTCCACTTT.

The V call is TRBV4-2, the J call TRBJ1-5, with D possibly TRBD1 on 6 matching bases. This CDR3 spans 18 amino acids. Trimming shortened V by 0 bases and J by 3 bases, and 18 bases separated the two germline ends. CDR1 is LGHNA, CDR2 YNFKEQ, per germline. The CDR3: CASSQEASTGYLNQPQHF. As DNA, the CDR3 is TGTGCCAGCAGCCAAGAGGCTTCGACAGGCTACCTCAATCAGCCCCAGCATTTT.

The rearrangement joins TRBV14 to TRBJ2-1; a weak D match, TRBD2 (6 bases). V lost 5 bases, J lost 3 bases, and 14 bases lay in between. The germline gives CDR1 SGHDN, CDR2 FVKESK. The CDR3 extends over 15 amino acids. Here the CDR3 DNA reads TGTGCCAGCAGCGGGGGGACTGCCGACTACAATGAGCAGTTCTTC. Its translation is CASSGGTADYNEQFF.

The rearrangement links TRBV4-3 to TRBJ1-2; TRBD1 aligns across 8 bases. The CDR3 totals 17 residues. The junction had 14 bases not matched to a gene; V was cut back by 4 bases and J by 4 bases. CDR1 and CDR2 (germline): LGHNA, YSLEER. CDR3 residues: CASSPQGQDKVIYGYTF. The CDR3 DNA sequence: TGCGCCAGCAGCCCCCAGGGACAGGATAAAGTGATCTATGGCTACACCTTC.

The J gene is TRBJ1-5, the V gene TRBV4-1, with 9 bases aligning to TRBD1. The CDR3 extends over 19 amino acids. CDR1 and CDR2 (germline): MGHRA, YSYEKL. J lost 3 bases, V lost 4 bases, and 16 bases had no gene match. In DNA, the CDR3 is TGCGCCAGCAGCCGACCGGGACAGGGAGTCTTTAAGAACAATCAGCCCCAGCATTTT. Translated, it gives CASSRPGQGVFKNNQPQHF.

The J gene is TRBJ1-1, the V gene TRBV12-1; no DNA check was done on the table's D call, TRBD1. TRBV12-1 is a known pseudogene. CDR3 length: 15 residues. The CDR3 loop is CASSSDRGGDTEAFF. The DNA of the CDR3 is TGTGCCAGCAGCTCGGACAGGGGTGGGGACACTGAAGCTTTCTTT.

The chain combines TRBV4-1 with TRBJ2-5; 8 bases are a match to TRBD2. V was pared by 1 base and J by 4 bases, with 8 bases of the junction left unmatched. Germline V lookup: CDR1 MGHRA, CDR2 YSYEKL. The CDR3 is 16 amino acids. CDR3 nucleotides: TGCGCCAGCAGCCAAGGGGGACTAGTTGGAGGAGAGACCCAGTACTTC. This translates into CASSQGGLVGGETQYF.

The chain uses TRBV6-1 and TRBJ1-5; D remains ambiguous. Trimming left V 7 bases short and J 12 bases short, with 19 bases between. This CDR3 is 13 amino acids long. The germline gives CDR1 MNHNS, CDR2 SASEGT. The CDR3 here is CASTDGGFVLQHF. CDR3 sequence (DNA): TGTGCCAGCACCGACGGCGGGTTCGTCCTCCAGCATTTT.

This chain joins TRBV5-1 and TRBJ2-3; D might be TRBD2 (6 bases). The CDR3 consists of 15 residues. Per the germline V gene, CDR1 is SGHRS and CDR2 is YFSETQ. V was pared by 5 bases and J by 0 bases, with 13 bases between. The CDR3 DNA is TGCGCCAGCAGTCGAACGGGGGAGAGCACAGATACGCAGTATTTT. Its translation: CASSRTGESTDTQYF.

The chain joins TRBV10-1 to TRBJ1-2; the D gene is possibly TRBD1 (5 bases). This CDR3 region has 15 residues. Germline CDR1 WNHNN, CDR2 SYGVQD (reference sequence). Trimming removed 1 base at V and 8 bases at J, with 17 bases between. The CDR3 protein is CASSELGGAGLGYTF. DNA for the CDR3: TGCGCCAGCAGTGAGTTGGGAGGGGCGGGTCTCGGCTACACCTTC.

The chain couples TRBV7-2 to TRBJ1-4, with 8 bases aligning to TRBD1. V shed 4 bases and J 5 bases; nucleotides not matched to a gene: 15. The germline V gene has CDR1 SGHTA and CDR2 FQGNSA. The CDR3 has 18 amino acids. The CDR3 spells CASSSWTGSLGQNEKLFF. The CDR3 DNA reads as TGTGCCAGCAGCTCTTGGACAGGGTCTTTAGGGCAGAATGAAAAACTGTTTTTT.

The rearrangement links TRBV7-8 to TRBJ1-5; perhaps TRBD1 as D (5 bases). With 5 bases removed from V and 3 bases from J, the gap between germline ends came to 14 bases. The V gene's germline CDR1 is SGHVS and CDR2 FQNEAQ. This CDR3 comprises 15 residues. Here the CDR3 DNA reads TGTGCCAGCAGCCTCTATCAGGGCCCCAATCAGCCCCAGCATTTT. The encoded protein is CASSLYQGPNQPQHF.

This sequence joins TRBV21-1 and TRBJ2-7; no DNA check was done on the table's D call, TRBD2. TRBV21-1 is flagged as a pseudogene. This CDR3 is built from 20 residues. CDR3 protein: CASSKCIRLAGGLRVVEQYF. CDR3 coding DNA: TGTGCCAGCAGCAAATGTATCCGACTAGCGGGGGGGCTTAGGGTGGTCGAGCAGTACTTC.

The chain employs TRBV29-1 and TRBJ1-2; 9 bases agree with TRBD1. The CDR3 is 14 residues long. In germline, CDR1 is SQVTM, CDR2 ANQGSEA. V gave up 7 bases and J gave up 2 bases; unmatched junction bases: 8. CDR3 bases: TGCAGCGCCGTTCAACAGGGGGCAAACTATGGCTACACCTTC. Encoded protein: CSAVQQGANYGYTF.

This chain's CDR3 is CASSLIISGGIGEQFF. DNA of the CDR3: TGTGCCAGCAGCTTAATCATTAGCGGGGGGATCGGTGAGCAGTTCTTC. The chain links TRBV27 to TRBJ2-1; 10 bases fit TRBD2. The trim removed 6 bases at V and 9 bases at J, leaving 14 bases unmatched. Germline V gene lookup returns CDR1 MNHEY and CDR2 SMNVEV (reference sequence). CDR3 size: 16 residues.

The chain couples TRBV19 to TRBJ1-2; D unresolved. This CDR3 is 12 amino acids long. Per the germline V gene, CDR1 is LNHDA and CDR2 is SQIVND (reference sequence). The V gene lost 5 bases and the J gene lost 5 bases, with 9 bases spanning the gap. The CDR3 loop is CASSEARYGYTF. In nucleotides, the CDR3 is TGTGCCAGTAGTGAGGCACGGTATGGCTACACCTTC.

The chain has TRBV7-2 and TRBJ2-3; D is ambiguous. The germline V gene has CDR1 SGHTA and CDR2 FQGNSA. V was cut by 1 base and J by 2 bases, with 7 bases left in between. This CDR3 has 14 amino acids. Written as DNA, the CDR3 is TGTGCCAGCAGCTTAGGCGGAAACACAGATACGCAGTATTTT. Translated: CASSLGGNTDTQYF.

The chain joins TRBV2 to TRBJ2-2; TRBD2 aligns across 12 bases. The CDR3 has 14 amino acids. The germline V gene has CDR1 SNHLY and CDR2 FYNNEI. J gave up 6 bases and V 7 bases, and 3 bases lay outside the gene matches. The CDR3 DNA sequence: TGTGCCAGCACTAGCGGGGGGGCCCCCGGGGAGCTGTTTTTT. Translation gives CASTSGGAPGELFF. Based on the CDR3 plus reference TRBV2 and TRBJ2-2, the full variable domain is EPEVTQTPSHQVTQMGQEVILRCVPISNHLYFYWYRQILGQKVEFLVSFYNNEISEKSEIFDDQFSVERPDGSNFTLKIRSTKLEDSAMYFCASTSGGAPGELFFGEGSRLTVL.